The 27 T cell receptor beta chains reported below all come from one sample, sequenced in a study of blood T cell repertoires in COVID-19. Libraries were prepared by immunoSEQ multiplex PCR; TCRdb keeps only in-frame clonotypes and omits some of them. The sample shows more than 110,000 clones, more than 65% of them seen only once. Sequences were obtained from peripheral blood. The receptor source for this set is a woman aged 55-70 years with acute or convalescent COVID-19.

V is TRBV5-1 and J is TRBJ1-1; TRBD1 might be the D (5 bases). This CDR3 is 16 amino acids long. The V gene lost 0 bases and the J gene lost 3 bases, with 15 bases spanning the gap. From germline, CDR1 is SGHRS and CDR2 YFSETQ. CDR3 residues: CASSLAAGRADTEAFF. The DNA of the CDR3 is TGCGCCAGCAGCTTGGCGGCAGGGAGGGCGGACACTGAAGCTTTCTTT.

This clone was counted once. V gene TRBV2 combines with J gene TRBJ1-1; tentatively, D is TRBD1 (5 bases). The germline gives CDR1 SNHLY, CDR2 FYNNEI. This CDR3 has 13 residues. Trimming cost V 8 bases and J 1 base, with 11 bases left between them. CDR3 protein: CASSGLQNTEAFF. The CDR3 DNA reads as TGTGCCAGCTCGGGACTCCAGAACACTGAAGCTTTCTTT. Drawing the rest from reference TRBV2 and TRBJ1-1, the complete variable domain is EPEVTQTPSHQVTQMGQEVILRCVPISNHLYFYWYRQILGQKVEFLVSFYNNEISEKSEIFDDQFSVERPDGSNFTLKIRSTKLEDSAMYFCASSGLQNTEAFFGQGTRLTVV.

The rearrangement uses TRBV6-5 and TRBJ2-7, with TRBD1 matching 10 bases. Germline V CDR1 and CDR2: MNHEY, SVGAGI. V shed 2 bases and J 4 bases; nucleotides not matched to a gene: 8. The CDR3 sequence is 16 residues long. The CDR3 coding sequence is TGTGCCAGCAGTTACGGCGGGACAGGGGCTTCATACGAGCAGTACTTC. Its protein product is CASSYGGTGASYEQYF.

This clone came up once. The rearrangement joins TRBV3-1 (or the pseudogene TRBV3-2) to TRBJ2-7, with 10 bases fitting TRBD1. The CDR3 is 15 residues long. V dropped 2 bases and J dropped 3; count of bases not matched to a gene: 4. Germline V gives CDR1 LGHDT, CDR2 YNNKEL (reference sequence). The CDR3 region has the DNA TGTGCCAGCAGCCAACTCCGGGACAGGGGCTACGAGCAGTACTTC. Residues: CASSQLRDRGYEQYF.

This rearrangement joins TRBV28 to TRBJ1-3; tentative D call: TRBD1 (6 bases). CDR1 is MDHEN and CDR2 is SYDVKM in the germline V gene. Trimming removed 6 bases at V and 7 bases at J, with 22 bases between. The CDR3 is made up of 16 amino acids. This chain's CDR3 is CASRPSGGAGGNTIYF. CDR3 sequence (DNA): TGTGCCAGCAGACCTTCGGGCGGAGCTGGGGGCAACACCATATATTTT.

The J gene is TRBJ2-2, the V gene TRBV9; TRBD1 is a possible D gene (5 bases). The CDR3 totals 14 residues. Germline V gene lookup returns CDR1 SGDLS and CDR2 YYNGEE. Trimming shortened V by 0 bases and J by 6 bases, and 9 bases separated the two germline ends. The CDR3 sequence: CASSVVRAAGELFF. The CDR3 nucleotides are TGTGCCAGCAGCGTAGTCAGGGCGGCCGGGGAGCTGTTTTTT.

The rearrangement joins TRBV9 to TRBJ2-5; maybe TRBD2 (6 bases). The length of the CDR3 is 15 residues. V gave up 2 bases and J gave up 5 bases, with 16 bases separating them. Germline V CDR1 and CDR2: SGDLS, YYNGEE. The CDR3 reads CASSVAGLGMETQYF. The CDR3 bases are TGTGCCAGCAGCGTCGCGGGACTCGGGATGGAGACCCAGTACTTC.

The V call is TRBV7-9, the J call TRBJ1-2, with D unresolved. Between the trimmed V and J ends, which lost 1 base and 4 bases, there was a span of 13 bases. Germline assignment: CDR1 SEHNR and CDR2 FQNEAQ (reference sequence). CDR3 length: 15 amino acids. The CDR3: CASSLVRGSSYGYTF. Here the CDR3 DNA reads TGTGCCAGCAGCTTAGTCCGGGGAAGTAGCTATGGCTACACCTTC.

This sequence joins TRBV2 and TRBJ2-7; D is unresolved. This CDR3 spans 13 amino acids. The germline V and J ends were trimmed by 1 base and 3 bases, with 7 bases remaining between them. Germline lookup yields CDR1 SNHLY and CDR2 FYNNEI. CDR3 sequence (DNA): TGTGCCAGCAGTGAAGTACAGTTCTACGAGCAGTACTTC. This codes for CASSEVQFYEQYF.

The J gene is TRBJ2-7, the V gene TRBV5-1; 9 bases line up with TRBD2. J lost 2 bases, V lost 7 bases, and 7 bases had no gene match. Germline values: CDR1 SGHRS, CDR2 YFSETQ. The CDR3 loop spans 14 amino acids. The CDR3 protein is CASQASSGTYEQYF. The CDR3 nucleotides are TGCGCCAGCCAGGCTTCTAGCGGGACCTACGAGCAGTACTTC.

The chain links TRBV27 to TRBJ2-3; TRBD2 is a possible D gene (6 bases). The CDR3 is made up of 18 amino acids. Germline CDR1 MNHEY, CDR2 SMNVEV (reference sequence). V shed 4 bases and J shed 2 bases, with 22 bases lying between them. The CDR3: CASSSILGVWEDTDTQYF. The CDR3, as DNA: TGTGCCAGCAGTTCTATCCTGGGGGTTTGGGAGGACACAGATACGCAGTATTTT.

V is TRBV30 and J is TRBJ1-3; D is ambiguous. The V gene's germline CDR1 is GTSNPN and CDR2 SVGIG (reference sequence). Trimming removed 2 bases from V and 2 bases from J, with 7 bases in between. This CDR3 has 13 residues. The DNA for the CDR3 is TGTGCCTGGAGTCGGGGAACTGGAAACACCATATATTTT. Its protein is CAWSRGTGNTIYF.

This clone was counted a few times. CDR3 in DNA: TGTGCCAGCAGCTGGCATTTTGAGGGCGACTCCTACGAGCAGTACTTC. This codes for CASSWHFEGDSYEQYF. This sequence joins TRBV7-2 and TRBJ2-7; the D gene is possibly TRBD2 (5 bases). The CDR3 consists of 16 residues. The germline gives CDR1 SGHTA, CDR2 FQGNSA. Deletions cut 4 bases from V and 0 bases from J, with 16 bases between. Variable domain in full (rest from reference TRBV7-2 and TRBJ2-7): GAGVSQSPSNKVTEKGKDVELRCDPISGHTALYWYRQSLGQGLEFLIYFQGNSAPDKSGLPSDRFSAERTGGSVSTLTIQRTQQEDSAVYLCASSWHFEGDSYEQYFGPGTRLTVT.

This clone occurred once. The rearrangement uses TRBV28 and TRBJ2-7; 8 positions match TRBD1. The CDR3 sequence is 16 residues long. V was clipped by 7 bases and J by 5 bases; unmatched bases: 16. Germline assignment: CDR1 MDHEN and CDR2 SYDVKM. CDR3 amino acids: CASTRGGRQGAHEQYF. The CDR3 nucleotides are TGTGCCAGCACCCGCGGTGGTCGTCAGGGGGCCCACGAGCAGTACTTC.

This clone was observed once. The chain couples TRBV2 to TRBJ1-6, with TRBD1 identical over 9 bases. CDR1 and CDR2 from the germline V gene are SNHLY and FYNNEI. Losses at the gene ends were 4 bases for V and 7 bases for J; bases not matched to a gene: 5. The CDR3 extends over 15 amino acids. The CDR3 reads CASSARTGANSPLHF. The DNA for the CDR3 is TGTGCCAGCAGTGCCCGGACAGGGGCCAATTCACCCCTCCACTTT.

The chain carries TRBV19 and TRBJ1-2; no reliable D call. Trimming cost V 3 bases and J 3 bases, with 17 bases left between them. CDR1 and CDR2 from the germline V gene are LNHDA and SQIVND (reference sequence). The CDR3 is 16 residues long. CDR3 residues: CASSINGRQPHYGYTF. DNA for the CDR3: TGTGCCAGTAGTATTAACGGGAGACAACCACACTATGGCTACACCTTC.

The V call is TRBV10-2, the J call TRBJ2-1, with TRBD2 as a possible D gene (6 bases). Trimming took off 3 bases at V and 5 bases at J, with 14 bases between the two ends. Germline CDR1 is WSHSY and CDR2 is SAAADI. The CDR3 has 15 amino acids. The CDR3 loop is CASSDFGTVNNEQFF. DNA for the CDR3: TGCGCCAGCAGTGACTTTGGGACTGTGAACAATGAGCAGTTCTTC.

This rearrangement joins TRBV3-1 (or the pseudogene TRBV3-2) to TRBJ1-1; 7 nucleotides line up with TRBD1. CDR1 and CDR2 from the germline V gene are LGHDT and YNNKEL (reference sequence). V shed 5 bases, J shed 4 bases, and the junction held 13 bases outside the gene matches. The CDR3 is 16 residues long. In nucleotides, the CDR3 is TGTGCCAGCAGCAACCGCAGGACAGGTAGAGGCACTGAAGCTTTCTTT. Translation: CASSNRRTGRGTEAFF.

This chain links TRBV29-1 with TRBJ2-7, with no clear D. Trimming pared 5 bases from V and 0 bases from J, leaving 8 bases between. The CDR3 length is 12 residues. CDR1 and CDR2 from the germline V gene are SQVTM and ANQGSEA. The CDR3 DNA is TGCAGCGTTTTCTATGGCTCCTACGAGCAGTACTTC. This encodes CSVFYGSYEQYF.

The V and J genes are TRBV2 and TRBJ2-1, with 9 bases aligning to TRBD2. V dropped 1 base and J dropped 0; count of bases not matched to a gene: 7. This CDR3 comprises 18 residues. From germline, CDR1 is SNHLY and CDR2 FYNNEI. DNA of the CDR3: TGTGCCAGCAGTGAAGAGGGACTAGCCTTAAGCTCCTACAATGAGCAGTTCTTC. Encoded protein: CASSEEGLALSSYNEQFF.

The CDR3 here is CASSPGLAGGVEQFF. The CDR3 bases are TGTGCCAGCAGCCCGGGACTAGCGGGAGGTGTTGAGCAGTTCTTC. This chain joins TRBV5-5 and TRBJ2-1; 15 bases match TRBD2. Germline CDR1 is SGHKS and CDR2 is YYEKEE (reference sequence). V dropped 4 bases and J dropped 9; count of bases not matched to a gene: 5. The CDR3 covers 15 residues.

The chain carries TRBV3-1 (or the pseudogene TRBV3-2) and TRBJ2-5; 14 bases are a match to TRBD2. V shed 7 bases, J shed 2 bases, and the junction held 9 bases outside the gene matches. In germline, CDR1 is LGHDT, CDR2 YNNKEL (reference sequence). The CDR3 sequence is 17 residues long. This CDR3 is CASTLTSGRGGQETQYF. The CDR3 DNA reads TGTGCCAGCACCTTGACTAGCGGGAGGGGTGGACAAGAGACCCAGTACTTC.

V gene TRBV7-9 combines with J gene TRBJ2-3; D is possibly TRBD1 (6 bases). The CDR3 contains 16 residues. V lost 5 bases, J lost 6 bases, and 21 bases lay in between. Germline values: CDR1 SEHNR, CDR2 FQNEAQ (reference sequence). In DNA form, the CDR3 reads TGTGCCAGCAGCACCCGGACAGAACAAATCCCGGATACGCAGTATTTT. Encoded protein: CASSTRTEQIPDTQYF.

The chain joins TRBV5-6 to TRBJ2-5; a weak D match, TRBD1 (5 bases). V lost 1 base, J lost 1 base, and 8 bases lay in between. CDR1 and CDR2 from the germline V gene are SGHDT and YYEEEE. The CDR3 length is 14 residues. Written as DNA, the CDR3 is TGTGCCAGCAGCTTGTCGACAGTCCAAGAGACCCAGTACTTC. Protein: CASSLSTVQETQYF.

This rearrangement joins TRBV7-2 to TRBJ2-1; D is uncertain. CDR3 size: 16 residues. Trimming pared 5 bases from V and 0 bases from J, leaving 14 bases between. CDR1 is SGHTA and CDR2 is FQGNSA in the germline V gene. The DNA for the CDR3 is TGTGCCAGCAGCCTCAGGCCCGAGAGCTCCTACAATGAGCAGTTCTTC. It translates to CASSLRPESSYNEQFF. The whole variable domain, remainder taken from reference TRBV7-2 and TRBJ2-1, is GAGVSQSPSNKVTEKGKDVELRCDPISGHTALYWYRQSLGQGLEFLIYFQGNSAPDKSGLPSDRFSAERTGGSVSTLTIQRTQQEDSAVYLCASSLRPESSYNEQFFGPGTRLTVL.

The chain joins TRBV29-1 to TRBJ2-3; 7 bases align to TRBD2. V lost 6 bases and J lost 2; bases outside the gene matches: 11. The CDR3 has 15 amino acids. Germline values: CDR1 SQVTM, CDR2 ANQGSEA. The CDR3 nucleotides read TGCAGCGTCCGGGGAGCGGGGTCGGCCACAGATACGCAGTATTTT. It yields the protein CSVRGAGSATDTQYF.

This clone came up once. The CDR3 coding sequence is TGTGCCAGTAGTCCCCCCGGGGTTTGGAACGAGCAGTACTTC. It encodes CASSPPGVWNEQYF. The J gene is TRBJ2-7, the V gene TRBV19, with a possible D match to TRBD2 (5 bases). The CDR3 extends over 14 amino acids. Trimming stripped 5 bases from V and 5 bases from J, with 16 bases between. Germline CDR1 LNHDA, CDR2 SQIVND (reference sequence).